This record covers a single T cell receptor beta chain. The target antigen is unknown. Relative to the germline gene, one junction end is altered; a read error may explain this. This specimen belongs to a study of OX40 agonist ivuxolimab in advanced cancers. Study in general: Participants averaged roughly 57 years of age (range about 23 to 90) and were 82.7% male. Study-wide findings and caveats: Clonal expansion in partial responders at 0.1-3.0 mg/kg ranked among the lowest.

Method: immunoSEQ multiplex PCR; TCRdb's copy keeps in-frame clones and lacks some. The sample has some 96,000 clones, approximately 90% seen once. CDR1 and CDR2 from the germline V gene are WNHNN and SYGVQD (reference sequence). The CDR3 runs to 18 residues. Sequenced material: CD4+ or CD8+ T cells sorted from blood, taken in a trial of the OX40 agonist ivuxolimab. The chain carries TRBV10-1 and TRBJ2-6; D unclear. The receptor was derived from an adult with an advanced solid tumor such as melanoma, head and neck, liver or kidney cancer. In DNA form, the CDR3 reads TGCGCCAGCAGTGCAGTGCCAAGTCGCACAAAGTCGGGCCAACGTCCTGACTTC. Its translation: CASSAVPSRTKSGQRPDF.